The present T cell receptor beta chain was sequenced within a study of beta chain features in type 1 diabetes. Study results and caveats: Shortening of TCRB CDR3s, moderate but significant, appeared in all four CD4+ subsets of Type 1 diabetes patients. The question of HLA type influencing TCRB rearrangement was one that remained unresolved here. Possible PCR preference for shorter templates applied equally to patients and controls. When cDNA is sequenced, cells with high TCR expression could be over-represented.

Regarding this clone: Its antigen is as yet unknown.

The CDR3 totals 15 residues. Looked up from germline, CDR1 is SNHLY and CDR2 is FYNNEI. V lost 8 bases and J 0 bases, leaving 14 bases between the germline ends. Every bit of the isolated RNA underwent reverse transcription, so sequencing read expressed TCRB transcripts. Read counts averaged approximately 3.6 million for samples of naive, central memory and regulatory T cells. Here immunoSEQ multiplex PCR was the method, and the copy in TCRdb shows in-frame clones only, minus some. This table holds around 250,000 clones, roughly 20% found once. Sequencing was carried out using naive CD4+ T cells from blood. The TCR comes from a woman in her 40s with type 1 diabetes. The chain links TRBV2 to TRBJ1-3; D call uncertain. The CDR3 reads CASLAQLTSGNTIYF. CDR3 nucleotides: TGTGCCAGCTTAGCCCAATTGACCTCTGGAAACACCATATATTTT.